This paragraph reports one TCR beta chain. Some clones are missing from TCRdb's copy, which holds only in-frame ones; the method was immunoSEQ multiplex PCR. The table lists fewer than 500,000 clones, roughly nine tenths of them singletons. This sample is part of a study of Ad26.COV2.S vaccination and SARS-CoV-2 variants. Study details: Administration of Ad26.COV2.S was intramuscular, either once or twice 56 days apart.

As for treatment: around 19 received Ad26.COV2.S at low or high dose, single or two shots; 5 received placebo; per-sample allocation not given. The investigators took samples on day 63 after the first vaccine or placebo injection. Germline loops: CDR1 LGHNT, CDR2 FRNRAP. V lost 2 bases, J lost 9 bases, and 20 bases stayed unmatched. The CDR3 has 21 residues. The chain recombines TRBV12-5 with TRBJ2-1; 15 positions agree with TRBD2. This receptor was taken from a person between 18 and 59 years old who received the Ad26.COV2.S COVID-19 vaccine or a placebo. Sequences were derived from peripheral blood, sampled in a trial of Ad26.COV2.S vaccine versus placebo. CDR3 bases: TGTGCTAGTGGTTTGTCCTCATCCGAGTGGACTAGCGGGAGGGCCAGGGGTGAGCAGTTCTTC. It codes for CASGLSSSEWTSGRARGEQFF.